Listed below are T cell receptor beta chains from one sample, sequenced in a study of shared clonotypes between healthy human individuals. TCRdb keeps only in-frame clones here, not all; method: immunoSEQ multiplex PCR. The data show about 2 million clones, about 95% seen once. The sequencing sample was made of naive CD8+ T cells sorted from blood. The receptors stem from a man younger than 30 in good health. CDR3s include the opening cysteine and the closing phenylalanine or tryptophan. A D gene is named only where the DNA matches it firmly. Clone size, where shown, is once, few, many, or a class for clones that have expanded.

CDR3nt: TGTGCCTGGGGACAGGGGGTTCTCTACGAGCAGTACTTC
CDR3aa: CAWGQGVLYEQYF
j_gene: TRBJ2-7
d_gene: TRBD1
abundance: -
v_gene: TRBV30

CDR3nt: TGCGCCAGCAGCCTGACTAGCGGGAGGCCTTCTCGCGGGGAGCTGTTTTTT
CDR3aa: CASSLTSGRPSRGELFF
j_gene: TRBJ2-2
d_gene: TRBD2
abundance: -
v_gene: TRBV4-1

CDR3nt: TGTGCCAGCAGCTTATTCCTAGCGGGGGGGCTCCGGGATACGCAGTATTTT
CDR3aa: CASSLFLAGGLRDTQYF
j_gene: TRBJ2-3
d_gene: TRBD2
abundance: -
v_gene: TRBV7-6

CDR3nt: TGTGCCAGCGGGATCCAGGGAGTAACCGGGGAGCTGTTTTTT
CDR3aa: CASGIQGVTGELFF
j_gene: TRBJ2-2
d_gene: -
abundance: -
v_gene: TRBV27

CDR3nt: TGTGCCAGCAGCCCAGTGGGCGAGGGGCCGGAGCAGTACTTC
CDR3aa: CASSPVGEGPEQYF
j_gene: TRBJ2-7
d_gene: -
abundance: -
v_gene: TRBV11-2

CDR3nt: TGTGCCAGCAGCTTTGAGTATCCATTACAGGGAAGAGGTGACACTGAAGCTTTCTTT
CDR3aa: CASSFEYPLQGRGDTEAFF
j_gene: TRBJ1-1
d_gene: -
abundance: -
v_gene: TRBV5-4

CDR3nt: TGTGCCACCAGCAGAGGGTTGAACACTGAAGCTTTCTTT
CDR3aa: CATSRGLNTEAFF
j_gene: TRBJ1-1
d_gene: -
abundance: -
v_gene: TRBV15

CDR3nt: TGTGCCAGCAGTGAAGGGGGCCACTCCTACGAGCAGTACTTC
CDR3aa: CASSEGGHSYEQYF
j_gene: TRBJ2-7
d_gene: -
abundance: -
v_gene: TRBV2

CDR3nt: TGTGCCTGGAGTGTGGAGTCCCATAGCAATCAGCCCCAGCATTTT
CDR3aa: CAWSVESHSNQPQHF
j_gene: TRBJ1-5
d_gene: -
abundance: -
v_gene: TRBV30

CDR3nt: TGTGCAAGTCGCTTAGCACTCAGGGGGGTCCGTCAGCCCCAGCATTTT
CDR3aa: CASRLALRGVRQPQHF
j_gene: TRBJ1-5
d_gene: -
abundance: -
v_gene: TRBV12-2

CDR3nt: TGTGCCACCAGCAGCGACCTTCTCGGGGAGCAGTACTTC
CDR3aa: CATSSDLLGEQYF
j_gene: TRBJ2-7
d_gene: -
abundance: once
v_gene: TRBV15

CDR3nt: TGTGCCAGCAGTTATGTTATCGGGGCTCAAGAGACCCAGTACTTC
CDR3aa: CASSYVIGAQETQYF
j_gene: TRBJ2-5
d_gene: -
abundance: -
v_gene: TRBV6-5

CDR3nt: TGTGCCATCAGTGAGCGGGGACCCTACAATGAGCAGTTCTTC
CDR3aa: CAISERGPYNEQFF
j_gene: TRBJ2-1
d_gene: -
abundance: -
v_gene: TRBV10-3

CDR3nt: TGCGCCAGCAGCCTGTGGACAGGAGGCAATCAGCCCCAGCATTTT
CDR3aa: CASSLWTGGNQPQHF
j_gene: TRBJ1-5
d_gene: TRBD1
abundance: -
v_gene: TRBV4-3

CDR3nt: TGCGCCAGCAGCCGCCTGACAACTAGCACAGATACGCAGTATTTT
CDR3aa: CASSRLTTSTDTQYF
j_gene: TRBJ2-3
d_gene: -
abundance: -
v_gene: TRBV4-3

CDR3nt: TGTGCCAGCAGTAGGACAGGGAGCTCCTACGAGCAGTACTTC
CDR3aa: CASSRTGSSYEQYF
j_gene: TRBJ2-7
d_gene: TRBD1
abundance: -
v_gene: TRBV28

CDR3nt: TGCGCCGGCCGAAGGATGAGGGGCGAGACCCAGTACTTC
CDR3aa: CAGRRMRGETQYF
j_gene: TRBJ2-5
d_gene: -
abundance: -
v_gene: TRBV10-1

CDR3nt: TGTGCCAGCACCCTCACAGGGGGCTATGAGCAGTTCTTC
CDR3aa: CASTLTGGYEQFF
j_gene: TRBJ2-1
d_gene: TRBD1
abundance: -
v_gene: TRBV28

CDR3nt: TGTGCCAGCAGCCCTAGTGCAGCGAACACCGGGGAGCTGTTTTTT
CDR3aa: CASSPSAANTGELFF
j_gene: TRBJ2-2
d_gene: -
abundance: -
v_gene: TRBV7-9

CDR3nt: TGTGCCAGCAGCGCAACAGGGGCCGAGCAGTACTTC
CDR3aa: CASSATGAEQYF
j_gene: TRBJ2-7
d_gene: TRBD1
abundance: -
v_gene: TRBV7-9

CDR3nt: TGTGCCAGCAGCTTAAGCAGGGCCGGGGAGCTGTTTTTT
CDR3aa: CASSLSRAGELFF
j_gene: TRBJ2-2
d_gene: -
abundance: -
v_gene: TRBV11-2

CDR3nt: TGTGCCAGCAGCTTAGTGGGACTAGCGGGATCGGGCTACGAGCAGTACTTC
CDR3aa: CASSLVGLAGSGYEQYF
j_gene: TRBJ2-7
d_gene: TRBD2
abundance: -
v_gene: TRBV13

CDR3nt: TGTGCCAGCAGCTTAGCCCCTCCCCAGCCCCAGCATTTT
CDR3aa: CASSLAPPQPQHF
j_gene: TRBJ1-5
d_gene: -
abundance: -
v_gene: TRBV11-2

CDR3nt: TGTGCCAGCACCTCCTGGGGCACTAGCGGTGCCTACAATGAGCAGTTCTTC
CDR3aa: CASTSWGTSGAYNEQFF
j_gene: TRBJ2-1
d_gene: TRBD2
abundance: -
v_gene: TRBV13

CDR3nt: TGTGCCAGCAGTGACCACAACCGTGAAGCTTTCTTT
CDR3aa: CASSDHNREAFF
j_gene: TRBJ1-1
d_gene: -
abundance: -
v_gene: TRBV25-1

CDR3nt: TGTGCCAGCAGCTCCAGGGATAACTACAATGAGCAGTTCTTC
CDR3aa: CASSSRDNYNEQFF
j_gene: TRBJ2-1
d_gene: -
abundance: -
v_gene: TRBV13

CDR3nt: TGTGCCAGCAGTGCTGAAGGGACTGAAGCTTTCTTT
CDR3aa: CASSAEGTEAFF
j_gene: TRBJ1-1
d_gene: -
abundance: -
v_gene: TRBV27

CDR3nt: TGTGCCAGTAGTATTAGACTCTTGAGCTCCTACGAGCAGTACTTC
CDR3aa: CASSIRLLSSYEQYF
j_gene: TRBJ2-7
d_gene: -
abundance: -
v_gene: TRBV19

CDR3nt: TGTGCCAGTTCGGGACAGGGGGAGAGCTACGAGCAGTACTTC
CDR3aa: CASSGQGESYEQYF
j_gene: TRBJ2-7
d_gene: TRBD1
abundance: -
v_gene: TRBV5-4

CDR3nt: TGTGCCAGCAGTTTACTATGGGGGGAGGGCTCCTACGAGCAGTACTTC
CDR3aa: CASSLLWGEGSYEQYF
j_gene: TRBJ2-7
d_gene: TRBD2
abundance: -
v_gene: TRBV27

CDR3nt: TGTGCCAGCAGTTTCGCCAGACCCTACGAGCAGTACTTC
CDR3aa: CASSFARPYEQYF
j_gene: TRBJ2-7
d_gene: -
abundance: -
v_gene: TRBV27

CDR3nt: TGTGCCAGCAGCTTAACGGGGGATAGCAATCAGCCCCAGCATTTT
CDR3aa: CASSLTGDSNQPQHF
j_gene: TRBJ1-5
d_gene: -
abundance: -
v_gene: TRBV11-2

CDR3nt: TGTGCCAGCAGCGAGGGGCCTAGCAATCAGCCCCAGCATTTT
CDR3aa: CASSEGPSNQPQHF
j_gene: TRBJ1-5
d_gene: -
abundance: -
v_gene: TRBV6-5

CDR3nt: TGTGCCAGCAGCTTGGATAATAACTATGGCTACACCTTC
CDR3aa: CASSLDNNYGYTF
j_gene: TRBJ1-2
d_gene: -
abundance: -
v_gene: TRBV5-5

CDR3nt: TGTGCCAGCAGTTTATTTGCGGAATCTACCTCCTACGAGCAGTACTTC
CDR3aa: CASSLFAESTSYEQYF
j_gene: TRBJ2-7
d_gene: -
abundance: -
v_gene: TRBV27

CDR3nt: TGTGCCTGGAGTATCGGACAGGGCGTCCAAAAACTGTTTTTT
CDR3aa: CAWSIGQGVQKLFF
j_gene: TRBJ1-4
d_gene: TRBD1
abundance: -
v_gene: TRBV30

CDR3nt: TGTGCCAGCAGCCTTAATGGGGCACTCCCGGGGGGCTACACCTTC
CDR3aa: CASSLNGALPGGYTF
j_gene: TRBJ1-2
d_gene: -
abundance: -
v_gene: TRBV9

CDR3nt: TGTGCCTGGGACCTACAGGGTTATGAAAAACTGTTTTTT
CDR3aa: CAWDLQGYEKLFF
j_gene: TRBJ1-4
d_gene: -
abundance: -
v_gene: TRBV30

CDR3nt: TGTGCCAGCAGAACAAGGGACAGGGGGACAGATACGCAGTATTTT
CDR3aa: CASRTRDRGTDTQYF
j_gene: TRBJ2-3
d_gene: TRBD1
abundance: once
v_gene: TRBV6-6

CDR3nt: TGTGCCAGCAGTTACCTTCAGGGCGGGGATGGCTACACCTTC
CDR3aa: CASSYLQGGDGYTF
j_gene: TRBJ1-2
d_gene: -
abundance: -
v_gene: TRBV6-6